Shown below are 14 T cell receptor beta chains from a single sample sequenced in a study of shared clonotypes between healthy human individuals. Clones were read by immunoSEQ multiplex PCR, and TCRdb kept only the in-frame ones, dropping some. The repertoire consists of hundreds of thousands of clones, with about two thirds occurring once and the leading ten covering approximately 1.8%. The sample taken for sequencing was memory CD4+ T cells sorted from blood. Subset specified: CD45RA-negative fraction. These TCRs come from a woman in her thirties in good health.

This clone was detected once. This rearrangement joins TRBV4-2 to TRBJ2-1; D gene uncertain. The germline V and J ends were trimmed by 1 base and 0 bases, with 7 bases remaining between them. Germline lookup yields CDR1 LGHNA and CDR2 YNFKEQ. This CDR3 has 15 amino acids. CDR3 sequence reads: CASSQAISSYNEQFF. The DNA of the CDR3 is TGTGCCAGCAGCCAAGCAATCAGCTCCTACAATGAGCAGTTCTTC.

This chain joins TRBV10-2 and TRBJ1-4, with 7 bases lining up with TRBD1. The CDR3 length is 14 residues. Germline V gene data show CDR1 as WSHSY and CDR2 as SAAADI. The J segment lost 8 bases and the V segment lost 3 bases, leaving 6 bases of the junction unmatched. The CDR3 nucleotides read TGCGCCAGCAGTGACGACAAGGGGGCAGAAAAACTGTTTTTT. This encodes CASSDDKGAEKLFF.

The rearrangement links TRBV28 to TRBJ2-7, with D hard to call. The CDR3 spans 12 residues. Germline V gives CDR1 MDHEN, CDR2 SYDVKM. Trimming took off 2 bases at V and 1 base at J, with 3 bases between the two ends. CDR3 nucleotides: TGTGCCAGCAGTTTAGTGTCCTACGAGCAGTACTTC. Its translation is CASSLVSYEQYF.

The gene calls are TRBV7-2 and TRBJ2-1; D not resolved. V shed 6 bases and J shed 0 bases, with 15 bases lying between them. CDR1 is SGHTA, CDR2 FQGNSA, per germline. CDR3 size: 16 residues. The CDR3 DNA is TGTGCCAGCAGTCGGAGCGTGGGTAACTCCTACAATGAGCAGTTCTTC. Encoded protein: CASSRSVGNSYNEQFF.

This clone has only a few counts. This rearrangement joins TRBV21-1 to TRBJ1-3. TRBV21-1 is recorded as a pseudogene. The length of the CDR3 is 16 residues. This CDR3 reads CASSKGISIGGNTIYF. CDR3 in DNA: TGTGCCAGCAGCAAAGGTATAAGCATTGGAGGAAACACCATATATTTT.

J is TRBJ2-5 and V is TRBV5-4, with a tentative D call TRBD2 (5 bases). This CDR3 has 15 residues. Germline V gene sequence: CDR1 SGHNT, CDR2 YYREEE (reference sequence). With 1 base removed from V and 4 bases from J, the gap between germline ends came to 14 bases. The CDR3 DNA reads as TGTGCCAGCAGCTTGTTTCACTCCGAGGGAGAGACCCAGTACTTC. This codes for CASSLFHSEGETQYF.

The chain employs TRBV7-2 and TRBJ1-1, with TRBD1 identical over 9 bases. V lost 5 bases and J lost 7; bases outside the gene matches: 8. In germline, CDR1 is SGHTA, CDR2 FQGNSA. CDR3 length: 14 residues. The CDR3 protein is CASSRIGTGIEAFF. As DNA, the CDR3 is TGTGCCAGCAGCAGAATCGGGACAGGGATTGAAGCTTTCTTT.

The V gene is TRBV7-9, the J gene TRBJ2-1; possibly TRBD2 for D (6 bases). V lost 6 bases and J 5 bases, leaving 11 bases between the germline ends. The CDR3 contains 13 residues. Germline CDR1 SEHNR, CDR2 FQNEAQ (reference sequence). Written as DNA, the CDR3 is TGTGCCAGCAGTTGGGGACTTAACAATGAGCAGTTCTTC. Translating it yields CASSWGLNNEQFF.

This chain connects TRBV2 to TRBJ2-7, with 9 bases that match TRBD1. After removal of 9 bases from V and 2 bases from J, the junction contained 11 bases not matched to a gene. This CDR3 has 15 residues. Looked up from germline, CDR1 is SNHLY and CDR2 is FYNNEI. The DNA of the CDR3 is TGTGCCAGGGGGAATGCTGGGACAGGGACCTACGAGCAGTACTTC. Translated, it gives CARGNAGTGTYEQYF.

This clone was counted only a few times. This chain connects TRBV14 to TRBJ2-1; possible D gene TRBD1, 5 bases. There are 15 residues in the CDR3. Germline CDR1 SGHDN, CDR2 FVKESK. Trimming took off 4 bases at V and 2 bases at J, with 12 bases between the two ends. The CDR3 DNA follows: TGTGCCAGCAGCCCCGCCCCGGACACCTACAATGAGCAGTTCTTC. Amino acid sequence: CASSPAPDTYNEQFF.

V is TRBV7-2 and J is TRBJ2-7; the match to TRBD1 covers 9 bases. V was pared by 3 bases and J by 5 bases, with 8 bases of the junction left unmatched. The germline CDR1 and CDR2 sequences are SGHTA and FQGNSA. This CDR3 has 15 amino acids. The DNA of the CDR3 is TGTGCCAGCAGCTTGGCGGGACAGGGTTTCGACGAGCAGTACTTC. Its translation is CASSLAGQGFDEQYF.

V is TRBV6-6 and J is TRBJ1-2; D is uncertain. Trimming cost V 3 bases and J 4 bases, with 9 bases left between them. The CDR3 runs 13 residues. Germline CDR1 and CDR2: MNHNY and SVGAGI (reference sequence). The CDR3 DNA follows: TGTGCCAGCAGTTATTCGCAGAGCTATGGCTACACCTTC. Translated: CASSYSQSYGYTF.

This chain connects TRBV10-3 to TRBJ2-7; D not resolved. Trimming took off 6 bases at V and 7 bases at J, with 13 bases between the two ends. CDR1 is ENHRY and CDR2 is SYGVKD in the germline V gene. This CDR3 has 12 amino acids. CDR3 residues: CAISPRPTEQYF. CDR3 in DNA: TGTGCCATCAGCCCCAGACCGACAGAGCAGTACTTC.

This rearrangement joins TRBV13 to TRBJ1-1, with 7 bases identical to TRBD1. CDR1 is PRHDT, CDR2 FYEKMQ, per germline (reference sequence). The CDR3 covers 17 residues. After removal of 5 bases from V and 0 bases from J, the junction contained 12 bases not matched to a gene. The CDR3 loop is CASSLGEGQLMNTEAFF. The CDR3 DNA reads as TGTGCCAGCAGCCTCGGAGAGGGACAGCTCATGAACACTGAAGCTTTCTTT.